This T cell receptor (beta chain) stems from a study of cytomegalovirus exposure and HLA in healthy donors. Study overall: In an earlier analysis, approximately 120 million unique TCR beta sequences were found from approximately 170 million T cells. Overall study findings and caveats: In vitro assays verified that three CMV-associated chains recognized CMV antigens specifically. HLA alleles were associated with fewer than 20,000 TCR beta sequences in a later analysis at 0.05 false discovery rate. From TCR beta sequences, most subjects' HLA-A and HLA-B alleles were reportedly predicted accurately.

Per the germline V gene, CDR1 is SNHLY and CDR2 is FYNNEI. Germline trimming cut 6 bases from V and 3 bases from J; bases unmatched to any gene: 10. This CDR3 contains 16 residues. About this clone itself: Its specificity is unknown.

Amplification used 60 Vbeta primers and 13 Jbeta primers. Here immunoSEQ multiplex PCR was the method, and the copy in TCRdb shows in-frame clones only, minus some. The sample includes 150,000 to 200,000 clones, 62% of them seen just once. The chain recombines TRBV2 with TRBJ2-2; 7 nucleotides agree with TRBD1. Input material: PBMCs. The source is a man aged 35 to 55 in good health and CMV-seronegative. The CDR3 is CASRVRQGLDTGELFF. The CDR3 nucleotides read TGTGCCAGCAGAGTCCGACAGGGTTTAGACACCGGGGAGCTGTTTTTT.